This T cell receptor beta chain was captured by sequencing in a study of response to subunit inactivated influenza vaccine. Study outcomes and limitations: Authors suggested that a seasonal influenza vaccination recruits few new T cells each time.

About this clonotype itself: Antigen unknown.

The V and J ends lost 0 bases and 7 bases respectively, with 12 bases between them. Looked up from germline, CDR1 is PRHDT and CDR2 is FYEKMQ (reference sequence). This CDR3 has 15 residues. MiXCR was run by TCRdb on the RT-PCR reads, yielding one entry per CDR3 protein. The sample includes fewer than 250,000 distinct CDR3 sequences, about an eighth of them seen just once. Sequencing was performed on CD8+ T cells sorted from PBMCs, taken about 5 days after vaccination. This sequence was found in a man aged 50 to 59 who received an inactivated influenza vaccine. The chain combines TRBV13 with TRBJ1-4; possible D gene TRBD1, 5 bases. This chain's CDR3 is CASSLGLSDTEKLFF. Here the CDR3 DNA reads TGTGCCAGCAGCTTAGGCCTATCGGACACTGAAAAACTGTTTTTT.